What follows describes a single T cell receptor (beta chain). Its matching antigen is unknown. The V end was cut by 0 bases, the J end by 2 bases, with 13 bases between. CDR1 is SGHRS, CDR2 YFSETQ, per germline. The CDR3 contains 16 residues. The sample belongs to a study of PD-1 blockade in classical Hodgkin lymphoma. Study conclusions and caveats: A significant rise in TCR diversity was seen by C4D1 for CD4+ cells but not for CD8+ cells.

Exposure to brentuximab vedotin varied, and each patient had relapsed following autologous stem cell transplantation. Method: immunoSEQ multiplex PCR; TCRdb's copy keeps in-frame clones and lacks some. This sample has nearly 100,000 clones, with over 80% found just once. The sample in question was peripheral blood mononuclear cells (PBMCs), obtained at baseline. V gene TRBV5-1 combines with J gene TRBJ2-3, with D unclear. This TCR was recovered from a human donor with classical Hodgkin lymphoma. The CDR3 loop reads CASSLALFGNTDTQYF. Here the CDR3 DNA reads TGCGCCAGCAGCTTGGCCCTTTTTGGGAACACAGATACGCAGTATTTT.